The 10 T cell receptor beta chains given below trace back to one sample, sequenced in a study of blood T cell repertoires in COVID-19 (dated by TCRdb to the early 2020s). Libraries were constructed by the immunoSEQ multiplex PCR assay. TCRdb re-hosts the immuneACCESS table, in-frame sequences only. Its copies lack some clones; in the studies checked, an unresolved V gene accounts for under half of them, and the cause for the rest is not known. This sample gives about 190,000 clones in total; roughly 80% of them show up just once. Approximately 5.4% of the sample lies in the top ten. The material sequenced was peripheral blood. Receptors originate from a woman in her 30s with acute or convalescent COVID-19.

The chain has TRBV7-2 and TRBJ2-1; 8 positions match TRBD2. J lost 6 bases, V lost 1 base, and 2 bases had no gene match. The CDR3 consists of 14 residues. Looked up from germline, CDR1 is SGHTA and CDR2 is FQGNSA. Here the CDR3 reads CASSLVGRGNEQFF. The CDR3 region has the DNA TGTGCCAGCAGCTTAGTCGGGAGGGGCAATGAGCAGTTCTTC.

This clone came up once. This chain uses TRBV2 with TRBJ1-5; D unclear. This CDR3 contains 13 residues. Germline CDR1 and CDR2: SNHLY and FYNNEI. The V end was cut by 3 bases, the J end by 4 bases, with 7 bases between. The CDR3 sequence is CASSEVENQPQHF. In DNA form, the CDR3 reads TGTGCCAGCAGTGAGGTGGAGAATCAGCCCCAGCATTTT.

The chain couples TRBV2 to TRBJ1-1; 8 bases agree with TRBD1. Germline assignment: CDR1 SNHLY and CDR2 FYNNEI. The J segment lost 4 bases and the V segment lost 4 bases, leaving 8 bases of the junction unmatched. CDR3 length: 15 residues. The DNA of the CDR3 is TGTGCCAGCAGTGGATTGGACAGGGTAGGCACTGAAGCTTTCTTT. Protein product: CASSGLDRVGTEAFF.

The V and J genes are TRBV7-9 and TRBJ1-3; 7 nucleotides agree with TRBD1. Germline assignment: CDR1 SEHNR and CDR2 FQNEAQ (reference sequence). V lost 5 bases and J lost 1; bases outside the gene matches: 8. The CDR3 loop spans 16 amino acids. CDR3 residues: CASSSSDRFSGNTIYF. The CDR3 region has the DNA TGTGCCAGCAGCAGTTCGGACAGGTTTTCTGGAAACACCATATATTTT.

This chain joins TRBV30 and TRBJ1-2; possible D gene TRBD1, 6 bases. There are 11 residues in the CDR3. V was trimmed by 4 bases and J by 4 bases, leaving 7 bases between them. Germline loops: CDR1 GTSNPN, CDR2 SVGIG (reference sequence). The CDR3 here is CAWTGAYGYTF. DNA for the CDR3: TGTGCCTGGACAGGGGCCTATGGCTACACCTTC.

The chain has TRBV19 and TRBJ1-5, with 9 bases that match TRBD1. This CDR3 comprises 14 residues. J was trimmed by 11 bases and V by 4 bases; bases with no gene match: 9. Germline V lookup: CDR1 LNHDA, CDR2 SQIVND (reference sequence). CDR3: CASSTTGTGIAQHF. In DNA, the CDR3 is TGTGCCAGTAGTACCACCGGGACAGGGATAGCCCAGCATTTT.

The CDR3 spells CASSYLPGQTYEQYF. CDR3 nucleotides: TGTGCCAGCAGTTACCTTCCGGGACAGACCTACGAGCAGTACTTC. The chain links TRBV6-5 to TRBJ2-7, with 7 bases fitting TRBD1. J gave up 2 bases and V 2 bases, and 6 bases lay outside the gene matches. The CDR3 totals 15 residues. In germline, CDR1 is MNHEY, CDR2 SVGAGI.

This chain uses TRBV9 with TRBJ1-2, with a tentative D call TRBD1 (5 bases). CDR3 size: 15 residues. V lost 5 bases to trimming and J lost 2 bases, with 16 bases between them. Germline V gene data show CDR1 as SGDLS and CDR2 as YYNGEE. The CDR3 DNA follows: TGTGCCAGCAGTCCAGGGCCCAAAGAAAACTATGGCTACACCTTC. This translates into CASSPGPKENYGYTF. The full variable domain, rest sourced from reference TRBV9 and TRBJ1-2, is DSGVTQTPKHLITATGQRVTLRCSPRSGDLSVYWYQQSLDQGLQFLIQYYNGEERAKGNILERFSAQQFPDLHSELNLSSLELGDSALYFCASSPGPKENYGYTFGSGTRLTVV.

This clone was counted ten times or more. The chain carries TRBV9 and TRBJ1-2; D possibly corresponds to TRBD1 (5 bases). The V gene's germline CDR1 is SGDLS and CDR2 YYNGEE. CDR3 length equals 16 residues. The germline V and J ends were trimmed by 0 bases and 7 bases, with 19 bases remaining between them. The CDR3 protein is CASSVDSHRSNSGYTF. Written as DNA, the CDR3 is TGTGCCAGCAGCGTAGATTCCCACAGGTCAAACAGTGGCTACACCTTC.

The table lists this clone with many counts. The chain couples TRBV6-4 to TRBJ2-1, with a possible D match to TRBD1 (6 bases). Trimming pared 0 bases from V and 9 bases from J, leaving 12 bases between. Germline V CDR1 and CDR2: MRHNA, SNTAGT. CDR3 size: 14 residues. CDR3 DNA: TGTGCCAGCAGTGACTCGGGGGCGAGTGGTGAGCAGTTCTTC. As protein: CASSDSGASGEQFF.